Described below is a single TCR beta chain sequence and its context. Per germline, CDR1 LNHNV and CDR2 YYDKDF (reference sequence). V lost 5 bases and J 4 bases, leaving 13 bases between the germline ends. The CDR3 covers 14 residues. This specimen comes from a study of blood T cell repertoires in COVID-19. Study information: From the United States, Italy and Spain came samples of acute and convalescent COVID-19.

Profiling relied on immunoSEQ multiplex PCR, and the TCRdb table lists in-frame clones only, not all of them. The repertoire consists of 200,000 to 250,000 clones, with 85% to 90% occurring once and the leading ten covering 10%. The clonotype originates from a woman aged 45-65 years with COVID-19, enrolled during active disease. The sample comprised peripheral blood. This rearrangement joins TRBV15 to TRBJ2-3; weak D call: TRBD2 (5 bases). The CDR3 DNA is TGTGCCACCAGCGTCAGGACTGGGGCAGATACGCAGTATTTT. This translates into CATSVRTGADTQYF.